Only a few counts were recorded for the clone carrying this TCR beta chain. Its target is not known. Aged 18 to 65, the patients with hyperthyroidism had under 2 months' duration and were newly diagnosed. CDR3 regions of TCR beta were amplified from RNA transcripts. The workflow started with a first-round RT-PCR run with HTBI primers and then moved on to a second-round multiplex PCR. From the multiplex PCR reads, TCRdb called clonotypes with MiXCR, one entry per CDR3 protein. The data contain 680,000 or so distinct CDR3 sequences, 22% of them seen just once; the ten biggest clones take up roughly 6.9%. This record belongs to a study of Graves' ophthalmopathy and Graves' hyperthyroidism. Broader study findings: The authors also found most expanded thyroid clonotypes above 0.001 frequency in blood. The model flagged ophthalmopathy progression at approximately 70% sensitivity and 72% to 75% specificity.

The CDR3 spans 14 residues. The V end was cut by 6 bases, the J end by 0 bases, with 11 bases between. The chain combines TRBV12-3 or TRBV12-4 with TRBJ1-1; D uncertain. The TCR comes from a young woman with stable Graves' hyperthyroidism. Some clones in this sample may be carry-over from other donors' samples. Material for sequencing was peripheral blood. Here the CDR3 DNA reads TGTGCCAGCAGCTTCATTACACTGAACACTGAAGCTTTCTTT. Its protein is CASSFITLNTEAFF.